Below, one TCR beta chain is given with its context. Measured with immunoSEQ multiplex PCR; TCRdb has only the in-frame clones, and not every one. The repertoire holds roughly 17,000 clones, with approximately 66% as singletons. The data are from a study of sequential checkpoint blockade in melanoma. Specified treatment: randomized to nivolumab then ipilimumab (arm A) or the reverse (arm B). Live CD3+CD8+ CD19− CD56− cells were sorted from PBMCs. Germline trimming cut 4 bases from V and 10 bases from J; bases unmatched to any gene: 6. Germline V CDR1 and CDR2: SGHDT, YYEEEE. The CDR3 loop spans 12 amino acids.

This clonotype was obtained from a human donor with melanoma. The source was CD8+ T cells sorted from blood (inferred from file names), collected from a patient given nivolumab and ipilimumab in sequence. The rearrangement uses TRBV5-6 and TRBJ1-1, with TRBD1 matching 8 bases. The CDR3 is CASSGGQVVAFF. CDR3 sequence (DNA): TGTGCCAGCAGCGGGGGACAGGTGGTAGCTTTCTTT.